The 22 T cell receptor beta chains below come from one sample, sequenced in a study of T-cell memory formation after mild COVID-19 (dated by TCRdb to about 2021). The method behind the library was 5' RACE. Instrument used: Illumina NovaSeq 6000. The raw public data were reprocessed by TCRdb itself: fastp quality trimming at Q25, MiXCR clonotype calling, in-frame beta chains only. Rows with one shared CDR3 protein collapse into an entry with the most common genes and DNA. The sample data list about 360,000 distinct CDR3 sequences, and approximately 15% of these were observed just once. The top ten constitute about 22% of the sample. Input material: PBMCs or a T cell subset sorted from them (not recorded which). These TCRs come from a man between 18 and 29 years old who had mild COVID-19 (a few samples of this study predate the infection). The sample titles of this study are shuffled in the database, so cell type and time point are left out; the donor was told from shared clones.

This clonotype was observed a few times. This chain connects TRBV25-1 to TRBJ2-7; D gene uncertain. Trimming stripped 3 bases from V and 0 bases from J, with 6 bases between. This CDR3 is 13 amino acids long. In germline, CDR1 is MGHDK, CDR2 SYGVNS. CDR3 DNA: TGTGCCAGCAGTGACGAGATCTCCTACGAGCAGTACTTC. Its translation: CASSDEISYEQYF.

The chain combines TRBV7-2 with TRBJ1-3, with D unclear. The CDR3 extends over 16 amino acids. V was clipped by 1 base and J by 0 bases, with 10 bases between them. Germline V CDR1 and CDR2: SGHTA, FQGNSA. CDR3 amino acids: CASSLGTVLSGNTIYF. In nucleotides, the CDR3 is TGTGCCAGCAGCTTAGGCACAGTCCTCTCTGGAAACACCATATATTTT.

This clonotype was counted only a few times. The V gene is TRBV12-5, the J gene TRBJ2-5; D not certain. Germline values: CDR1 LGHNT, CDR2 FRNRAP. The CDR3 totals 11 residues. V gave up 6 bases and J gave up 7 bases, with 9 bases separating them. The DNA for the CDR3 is TGTGCTAGTGGGGGTCTTGCGACCCAGTACTTC. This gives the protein CASGGLATQYF.

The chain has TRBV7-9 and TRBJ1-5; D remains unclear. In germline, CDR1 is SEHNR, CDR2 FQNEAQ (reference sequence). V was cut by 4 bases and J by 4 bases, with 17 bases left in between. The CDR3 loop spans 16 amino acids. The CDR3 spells CASSSGFGQRNQPQHF. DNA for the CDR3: TGTGCCAGCAGCTCCGGGTTTGGGCAGCGAAATCAGCCCCAGCATTTT.

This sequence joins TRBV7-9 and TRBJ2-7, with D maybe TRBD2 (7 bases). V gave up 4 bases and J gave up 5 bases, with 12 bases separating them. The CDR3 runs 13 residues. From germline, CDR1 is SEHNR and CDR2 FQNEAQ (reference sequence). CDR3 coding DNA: TGTGCCAGCAGCTCAAGGGGGGGTGACGAGCAGTACTTC. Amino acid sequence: CASSSRGGDEQYF.

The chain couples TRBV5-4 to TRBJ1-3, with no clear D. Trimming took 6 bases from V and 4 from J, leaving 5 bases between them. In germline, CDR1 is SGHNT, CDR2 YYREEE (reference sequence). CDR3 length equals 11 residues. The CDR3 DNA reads TGTGCCAGCACCGCAGGAAACACCATATATTTT. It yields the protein CASTAGNTIYF.

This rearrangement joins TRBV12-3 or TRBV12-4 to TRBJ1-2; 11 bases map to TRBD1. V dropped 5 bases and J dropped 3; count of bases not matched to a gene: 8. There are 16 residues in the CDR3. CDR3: CASSPPGTGGDYGYTF. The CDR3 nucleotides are TGTGCCAGCAGTCCGCCGGGGACAGGGGGGGACTATGGCTACACCTTC.

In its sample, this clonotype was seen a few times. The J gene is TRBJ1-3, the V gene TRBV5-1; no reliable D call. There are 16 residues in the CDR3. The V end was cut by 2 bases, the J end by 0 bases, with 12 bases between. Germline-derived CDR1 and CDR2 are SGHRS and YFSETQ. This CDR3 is CASSFSGIASGNTIYF. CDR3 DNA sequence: TGCGCCAGCAGCTTCAGTGGCATCGCCTCTGGAAACACCATATATTTT.

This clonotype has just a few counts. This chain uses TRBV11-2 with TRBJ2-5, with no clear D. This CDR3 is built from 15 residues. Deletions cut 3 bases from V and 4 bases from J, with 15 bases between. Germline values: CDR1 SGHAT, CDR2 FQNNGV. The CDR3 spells CASSFFHLNLETQYF. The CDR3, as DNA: TGTGCCAGCAGCTTCTTCCACTTGAACCTAGAGACCCAGTACTTC.

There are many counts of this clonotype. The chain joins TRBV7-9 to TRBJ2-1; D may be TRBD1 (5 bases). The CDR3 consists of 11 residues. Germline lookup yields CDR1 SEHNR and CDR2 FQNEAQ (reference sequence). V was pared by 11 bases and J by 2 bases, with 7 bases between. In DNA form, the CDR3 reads TGTGCCGGGGCTCCCTACAATGAGCAGTTCTTC. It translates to CAGAPYNEQFF.

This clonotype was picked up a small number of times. Here the CDR3 DNA reads TGTGCCAGCACCCCGGACGGGGAGACTTATGGCTACACCTTC. Its translation: CASTPDGETYGYTF. V and J are TRBV25-1 and TRBJ1-2, with D unclear. Trimming cost V 7 bases and J 5 bases, with 17 bases left between them. Germline V gene data show CDR1 as MGHDK and CDR2 as SYGVNS. This CDR3 has 14 residues.

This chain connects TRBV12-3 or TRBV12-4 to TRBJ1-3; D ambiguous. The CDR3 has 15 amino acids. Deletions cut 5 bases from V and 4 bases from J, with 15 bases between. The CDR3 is CASSPLAPPGNTIYF. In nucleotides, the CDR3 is TGTGCCAGCAGTCCCCTGGCCCCTCCCGGAAACACCATATATTTT.

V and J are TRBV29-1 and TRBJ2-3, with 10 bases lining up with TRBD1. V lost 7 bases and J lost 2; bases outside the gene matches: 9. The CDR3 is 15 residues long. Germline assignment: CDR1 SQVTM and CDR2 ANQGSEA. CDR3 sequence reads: CSGLGTGDITDTQYF. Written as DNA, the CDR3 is TGCAGCGGCTTGGGGACAGGGGATATCACAGATACGCAGTATTTT.

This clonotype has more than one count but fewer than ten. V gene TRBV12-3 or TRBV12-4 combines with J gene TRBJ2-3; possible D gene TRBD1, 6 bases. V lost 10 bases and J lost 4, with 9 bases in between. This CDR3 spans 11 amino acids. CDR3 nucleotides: TGTGCCACCTCAGGGGCAGATACGCAGTATTTT. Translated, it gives CATSGADTQYF.

CDR3 bases: TGTGCCAGCAGCTACGGGCGGATAGCAGGGGGGCCAATGGAAGCTTTCTTT. It codes for CASSYGRIAGGPMEAFF. The chain recombines TRBV7-9 with TRBJ1-1; 7 bases map to TRBD1. The CDR3 covers 17 residues. Trimming removed 4 bases from V and 8 bases from J; junction bases left unmatched: 19. Germline V lookup: CDR1 SEHNR, CDR2 FQNEAQ (reference sequence).

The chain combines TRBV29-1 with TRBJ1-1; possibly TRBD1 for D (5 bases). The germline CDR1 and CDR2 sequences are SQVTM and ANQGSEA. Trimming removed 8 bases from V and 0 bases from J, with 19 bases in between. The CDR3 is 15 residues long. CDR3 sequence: CSLGPAGPMNTEAFF. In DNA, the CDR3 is TGCAGCCTCGGGCCGGCAGGGCCGATGAACACTGAAGCTTTCTTT.

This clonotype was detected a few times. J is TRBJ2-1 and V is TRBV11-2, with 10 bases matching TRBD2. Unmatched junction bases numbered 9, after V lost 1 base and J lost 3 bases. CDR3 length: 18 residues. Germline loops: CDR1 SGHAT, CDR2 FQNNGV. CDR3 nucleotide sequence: TGTGCCAGCAGCTTAGGGGTAGCGGGGGGCTACCGCTACAATGAGCAGTTCTTC. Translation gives CASSLGVAGGYRYNEQFF.

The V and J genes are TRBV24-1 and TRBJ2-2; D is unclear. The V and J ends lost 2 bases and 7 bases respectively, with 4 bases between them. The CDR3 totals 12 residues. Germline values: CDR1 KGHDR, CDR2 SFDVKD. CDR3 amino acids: CATSDSYGELFF. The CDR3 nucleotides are TGTGCCACCAGTGATTCATACGGGGAGCTGTTTTTT.

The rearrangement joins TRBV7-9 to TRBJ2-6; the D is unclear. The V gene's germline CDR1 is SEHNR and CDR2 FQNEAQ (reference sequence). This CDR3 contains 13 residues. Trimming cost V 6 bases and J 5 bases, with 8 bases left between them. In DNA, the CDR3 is TGTGCCAGCAGTCTACCCTGGGCCAACGTCCTGACTTTC. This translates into CASSLPWANVLTF.

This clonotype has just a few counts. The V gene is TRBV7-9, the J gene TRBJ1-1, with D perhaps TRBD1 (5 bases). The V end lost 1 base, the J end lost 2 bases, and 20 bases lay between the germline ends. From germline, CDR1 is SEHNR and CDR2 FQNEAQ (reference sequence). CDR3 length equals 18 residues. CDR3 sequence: CASSLGVGLEGLNTEAFF. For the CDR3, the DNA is TGTGCCAGCAGCTTAGGGGTGGGGCTGGAGGGGCTCAACACTGAAGCTTTCTTT.

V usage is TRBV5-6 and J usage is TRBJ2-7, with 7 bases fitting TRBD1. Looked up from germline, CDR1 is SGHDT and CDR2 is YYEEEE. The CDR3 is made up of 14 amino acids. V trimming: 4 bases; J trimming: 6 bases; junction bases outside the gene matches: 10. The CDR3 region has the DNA TGTGCCAGCAGCACGCCCGGGACAGTGGTCGAGCAGTACTTC. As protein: CASSTPGTVVEQYF.

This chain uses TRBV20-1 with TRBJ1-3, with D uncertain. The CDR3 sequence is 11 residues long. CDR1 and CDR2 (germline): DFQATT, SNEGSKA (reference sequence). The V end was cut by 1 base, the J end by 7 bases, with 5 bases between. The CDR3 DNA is TGCAGTGCTAGAGGGTTTAACACCATATATTTT. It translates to CSARGFNTIYF.